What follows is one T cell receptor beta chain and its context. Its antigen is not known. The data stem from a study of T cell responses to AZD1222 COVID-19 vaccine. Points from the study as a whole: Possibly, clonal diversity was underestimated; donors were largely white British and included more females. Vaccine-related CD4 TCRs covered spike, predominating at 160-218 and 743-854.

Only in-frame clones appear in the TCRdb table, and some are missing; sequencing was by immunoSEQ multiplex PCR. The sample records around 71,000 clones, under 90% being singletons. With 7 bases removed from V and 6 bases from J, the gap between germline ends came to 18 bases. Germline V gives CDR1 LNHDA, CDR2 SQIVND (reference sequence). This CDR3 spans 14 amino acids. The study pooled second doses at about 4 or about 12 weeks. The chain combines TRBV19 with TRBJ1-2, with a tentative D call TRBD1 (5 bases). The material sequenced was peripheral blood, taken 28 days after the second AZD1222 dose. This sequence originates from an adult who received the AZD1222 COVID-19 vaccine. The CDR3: CASNRRGGFDGYTF. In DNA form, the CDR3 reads TGTGCCAGTAATCGGAGGGGAGGGTTTGATGGCTACACCTTC.